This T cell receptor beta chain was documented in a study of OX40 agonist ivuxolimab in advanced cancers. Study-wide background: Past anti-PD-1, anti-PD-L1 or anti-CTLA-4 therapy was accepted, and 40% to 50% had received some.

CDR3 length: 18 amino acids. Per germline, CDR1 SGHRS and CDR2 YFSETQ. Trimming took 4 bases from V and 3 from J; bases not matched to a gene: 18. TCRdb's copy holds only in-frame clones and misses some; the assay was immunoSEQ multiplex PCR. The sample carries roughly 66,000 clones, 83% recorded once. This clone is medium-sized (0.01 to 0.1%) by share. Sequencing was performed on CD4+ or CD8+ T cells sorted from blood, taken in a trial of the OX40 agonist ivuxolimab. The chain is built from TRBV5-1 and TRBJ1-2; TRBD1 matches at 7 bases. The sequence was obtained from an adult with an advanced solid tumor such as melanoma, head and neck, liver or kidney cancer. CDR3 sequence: CASSSQYAQTGRDYGYTF. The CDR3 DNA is TGCGCCAGCAGCAGCCAATATGCACAGACAGGGAGAGACTATGGCTACACCTTC. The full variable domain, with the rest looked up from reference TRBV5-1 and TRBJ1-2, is KAGVTQTPRYLIKTRGQQVTLSCSPISGHRSVSWYQQTPGQGLQFLFEYFSETQRNKGNFPGRFSGRQFSNSRSEMNVSTLELGDSALYLCASSSQYAQTGRDYGYTFGSGTRLTVV.